This paragraph covers one TCR beta chain sequence. CDR3 size: 18 residues. Germline V gives CDR1 SGHVS, CDR2 FQNEAQ. The J segment lost 0 bases and the V segment lost 0 bases, leaving 6 bases of the junction unmatched. This record belongs to a study of blood T cell repertoires in COVID-19. Participants reported their clinical history, and cohort assignment relied on those reports. Donors of Cohort 3 who recovered were those that had two negative PCRs, clearance, or symptom resolution. Original processing notes: Scientists estimated how many nucleated cells there were by amplifying reference gene primers. Generated by immunoSEQ multiplex PCR, the TCRdb table keeps only in-frame clones and is missing some. That table supplies the V and J calls and clone size; D and trimming were determined from the DNA. The sample has fewer than 300,000 clones; around 89% are singletons.

The sequenced sample consisted of PBMCs or T cells enriched from blood (not recorded which). The chain has TRBV7-8 and TRBJ1-3, with 9 bases identical to TRBD1. This clonotype originated in a man in his forties who had recovered from COVID-19. The CDR3 coding sequence is TGTGCCAGCAGCTTAGCTAAGACAGGGGGTGACTCTGGAAACACCATATATTTT. Its protein is CASSLAKTGGDSGNTIYF. The complete variable domain, with remaining parts taken from reference TRBV7-8 and TRBJ1-3, reads GAGVSQSPRYKVAKRGQDVALRCDPISGHVSLFWYQQALGQGPEFLTYFQNEAQLDKSGLPSDRFFAERPEGSVSTLKIQRTQQEDSAVYLCASSLAKTGGDSGNTIYFGEGSWLTVV.